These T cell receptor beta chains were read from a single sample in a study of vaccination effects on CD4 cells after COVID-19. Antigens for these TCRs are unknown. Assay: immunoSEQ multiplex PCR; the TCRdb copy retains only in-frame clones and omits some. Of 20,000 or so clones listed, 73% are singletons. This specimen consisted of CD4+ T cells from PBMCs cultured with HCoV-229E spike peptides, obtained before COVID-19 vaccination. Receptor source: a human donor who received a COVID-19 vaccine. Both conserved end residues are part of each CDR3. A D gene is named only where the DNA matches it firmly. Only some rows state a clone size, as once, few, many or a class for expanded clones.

TGTGCCAGCAGCAGGAGACTAGGTGCTACCAATGAGCAGTTCTTC,CASSRRLGATNEQFF,TRBJ2-1,TRBV6-5,NA,NA
TGTGCCAGTAGTTCCGGGACAGGGGTCACCGGGGAGCTGTTTTTT,CASSSGTGVTGELFF,TRBJ2-2,TRBV19,TRBD1,few
TGTGCCAGCGGCATCAGGGCTTTCCCCAAAGAGACCCAGTACTTC,CASGIRAFPKETQYF,TRBJ2-5,TRBV6-5,NA,NA
TGTGCCAGCAGTTACTCATGGACAGGCGGGAAGAATACGCAGTATTTT,CASSYSWTGGKNTQYF,TRBJ2-3,TRBV6-5,NA,NA
TGTGCCAGCGGGAACCCGGTAACTTACGAGCAGTACTTC,CASGNPVTYEQYF,TRBJ2-7,TRBV2,NA,NA
TGTGCCAGCAGCTTAGTGGGGGGAGGCTATGGCTACACCTTC,CASSLVGGGYGYTF,TRBJ1-2,TRBV7-9,NA,NA
TGTGCCAGTACTGGGGGGGCGCATAGCACCGGGGAGCTGTTTTTT,CASTGGAHSTGELFF,TRBJ2-2,TRBV19,NA,NA
TGTGCCAGCAGCGTCGCGGGGGGGAGACAAGAGACCCAGTACTTC,CASSVAGGRQETQYF,TRBJ2-5,TRBV9,TRBD2,NA
TGTGCCAGCAGTTTAAACTGGGGAAATCAGCCCCAGCATTTT,CASSLNWGNQPQHF,TRBJ1-5,TRBV27,NA,few
TGTGCCAGCAGTCTTGCGCCACAGGGTTACTATGGCTACACCTTC,CASSLAPQGYYGYTF,TRBJ1-2,TRBV7-9,NA,NA
TGCAGCGTTGAATCCTTAGCCCGGGGGCCCGAACTTTACAATGAGCAGTTCTTC,CSVESLARGPELYNEQFF,TRBJ2-1,TRBV29-1,NA,NA
TGTGCCAGCAACAAGGGGACAGGCATCACAGATACGCAGTATTTT,CASNKGTGITDTQYF,TRBJ2-3,TRBV7-2,TRBD1,NA
TGTGCCATCAGTGTGATTAGCGGGGCGAACACCGGGGAGCTGTTTTTT,CAISVISGANTGELFF,TRBJ2-2,TRBV10-3,TRBD2,NA
TGCGCCAGCAGCTTTGGGCAGGGGAAAGAGACCCAGTACTTC,CASSFGQGKETQYF,TRBJ2-5,TRBV5-1,NA,once
TGTGCCAGCAGCTTAGGAATGGGCGGCTACGAGCAGTACTTC,CASSLGMGGYEQYF,TRBJ2-7,TRBV7-2,NA,NA
TGCGCCAGCAGGGTAGCTGGAAACACCATATATTTT,CASRVAGNTIYF,TRBJ1-3,TRBV10-2,NA,NA
TGTGCCAGCAGCTTGTCCGCAGTCGACGGGGAGACCCAGTACTTC,CASSLSAVDGETQYF,TRBJ2-5,TRBV5-5,NA,few
TGTGCCAGTAGTATAGCCTCCGAGACAGTCTCCTACGAGCAGTACTTC,CASSIASETVSYEQYF,TRBJ2-7,TRBV19,NA,once
TGTGCCAGCAGGGCCCGCCAGGCAGGGCGGGAGACCCAGTACTTC,CASRARQAGRETQYF,TRBJ2-5,TRBV2,NA,NA
TGTGCCAGCAGTTTTTGGAGTCAGGGGGGGAATGAGCAGTTCTTC,CASSFWSQGGNEQFF,TRBJ2-1,TRBV27,NA,NA
TGTGCCATCTCGGGACAGACTGGAAACACCATATATTTT,CAISGQTGNTIYF,TRBJ1-3,TRBV10-3,TRBD1,NA
TGTGCCAGTAGTCCGCCAGGAGTGGGAAAACTGTTTTTT,CASSPPGVGKLFF,TRBJ1-4,TRBV19,NA,NA
TGCGCCAGCAGCCGAGGGGCGGGAGCCTCCTACAATGAGCAGTTCTTC,CASSRGAGASYNEQFF,TRBJ2-1,TRBV5-1,TRBD2,NA
TGTGCCAGCAGCTTAAGGGCAGGTCCATATAGCAATCAGCCCCAGCATTTT,CASSLRAGPYSNQPQHF,TRBJ1-5,TRBV7-8,NA,NA
TGTGCCAGCAGCTTAGATCGGATTGAAAAACTGTTTTTT,CASSLDRIEKLFF,TRBJ1-4,TRBV11-2,NA,few
TGTGCCAGCTCACCAGGGGGAGAGACCCAGTACTTC,CASSPGGETQYF,TRBJ2-5,TRBV18,NA,once
TGTGCCAGTAGTATATCTCGAGCTCCTCCCTACAATGAGCAGTTCTTC,CASSISRAPPYNEQFF,TRBJ2-1,TRBV19,NA,NA
TGTGCCAGCTCACCGCAGGGTGGCCCCACAGATACGCAGTATTTT,CASSPQGGPTDTQYF,TRBJ2-3,TRBV18,NA,few
TGTGCCAGCAGCTTGAAGTACAGGACCTCTGGGGCCAACGTCCTGACTTTC,CASSLKYRTSGANVLTF,TRBJ2-6,TRBV5-4,NA,once
TGTGCCAGCAGTTTAGGACAGGTCTCTCAATCACCCCTCCACTTT,CASSLGQVSQSPLHF,TRBJ1-6,TRBV28,TRBD1,NA
TGCGCCAGCGAGCCCAACCGGGACTCCGGCTTGGGCGATGAGCAGTTCTTC,CASEPNRDSGLGDEQFF,TRBJ2-1,TRBV5-1,NA,NA
TGTGCCAGCAGCGACAGAGTTAGGGGGGCCGAGCAGTACTTC,CASSDRVRGAEQYF,TRBJ2-7,TRBV11-2,NA,NA
TGTGCCAGCAGTTTTGCAGACAGGGCTAACTATGGCTACACCTTC,CASSFADRANYGYTF,TRBJ1-2,TRBV27,TRBD1,medium-sized
TGTGCCAGTAGTGTTAACTATGGCTACACCTTC,CASSVNYGYTF,TRBJ1-2,TRBV19,NA,NA
TGTGCCACCCAAGGGAGGGGCTCCTACGAGCAGTACTTC,CATQGRGSYEQYF,TRBJ2-7,TRBV27,TRBD2,NA
TGTGCCAGCAGGTCGCGGAGCGAGGGGTACAATGAGCAGTTCTTC,CASRSRSEGYNEQFF,TRBJ2-1,TRBV7-7,NA,few
TGTGCCAGCAGCCATTATTTGGACTCTGGCTCTGGAAACACCATATATTTT,CASSHYLDSGSGNTIYF,TRBJ1-3,TRBV3-1/TRBV3-2,NA,NA
TGTGCCAGCAGTTTATCTTACTATGGTGACAATGAGCAGTTCTTC,CASSLSYYGDNEQFF,TRBJ2-1,TRBV27,NA,once
TGTGCCACCAGCAGACTCGACAGATACAATGAGCAGTTCTTC,CATSRLDRYNEQFF,TRBJ2-1,TRBV15,NA,NA
TGTGCCAGCAGAACCAGGCCGGGACGGAGCTACGAGCAGTACTTC,CASRTRPGRSYEQYF,TRBJ2-7,TRBV27,NA,NA
TGTGCCAGCAGCTTAGCGCAAGGGGGCGCCTATGGCTACACCTTC,CASSLAQGGAYGYTF,TRBJ1-2,TRBV7-9,TRBD1,NA
TGCGCCAGCAGCTTGGCAGGGCAGGGGGCTGATGGCTACACCTTC,CASSLAGQGADGYTF,TRBJ1-2,TRBV5-1,TRBD1,NA
TGTGCCAGCAGCTCAGGTCCGGGACAGGGGTATCAGCCCCAGCATTTT,CASSSGPGQGYQPQHF,TRBJ1-5,TRBV7-9,TRBD1,few
TGTGCCAGCAGCCAAGATGGGTCGACCTCTGGGGCCAACGTCCTGACTTTC,CASSQDGSTSGANVLTF,TRBJ2-6,TRBV14,NA,NA
TGTGCCAGCTCACCACGGGGTATCTCTCCAATAACCAAAAACATTCAGTACTTC,CASSPRGISPITKNIQYF,TRBJ2-4,TRBV18,NA,NA
TGTGCCAGCAGTTACGAATTAGCGGGTTATGAGCAGTTCTTC,CASSYELAGYEQFF,TRBJ2-1,TRBV6-2/TRBV6-3,TRBD2,NA
TGTGCCAGCAAATCCTCGGGTCTAGCCTACGAGCAGTACTTC,CASKSSGLAYEQYF,TRBJ2-7,TRBV2,NA,few
TGTGCCTGGGGCCCGGACAGGGGCCAAATAATCTACAATGAGCAGTTCTTC,CAWGPDRGQIIYNEQFF,TRBJ2-1,TRBV30,TRBD1,NA
TGTGCCAGCAGCTTACTAGCGGGGTACGAGCAGTACTTC,CASSLLAGYEQYF,TRBJ2-7,TRBV7-8,TRBD2,NA
TGTGCCAGCAGTTACCCGTGGGGGTCCCCCCTCTATGGCTACACCTTC,CASSYPWGSPLYGYTF,TRBJ1-2,TRBV6-6,NA,NA
TGTGCCACCAGTCATCCAGGACAGGGTGGTATCGACGAGCAGTACTTC,CATSHPGQGGIDEQYF,TRBJ2-7,TRBV24-1,TRBD1,NA
TGTGCCAGCAGCCCGTGGGACCGATACACTGAAGCTTTCTTT,CASSPWDRYTEAFF,TRBJ1-1,TRBV5-6,NA,once
TGTGCCAGCAGCTTAGAGGTTCAGGGGGGTAGCGAGCAGTACTTC,CASSLEVQGGSEQYF,TRBJ2-7,TRBV7-6,NA,NA
TGTGCCAGCAGCTGGGACAGTAACTATGGCTACACCTTC,CASSWDSNYGYTF,TRBJ1-2,TRBV7-9,TRBD1,NA
TGTGCCACCGGGGTCAAGCGTGAAAAACTGTTTTTT,CATGVKREKLFF,TRBJ1-4,TRBV6-4,NA,once